A selection of T cell receptor beta chains follows, all from one sample in a study of blood T cell repertoires in COVID-19. Libraries were prepared by immunoSEQ multiplex PCR; TCRdb keeps only in-frame clonotypes and omits some of them. The sample has nearly 110,000 clones, 80% to 85% seen once. Source material: peripheral blood. The receptor set was obtained from a human donor in a cohort sampled during active COVID-19. Both conserved end residues are part of each CDR3. The D gene is left open where the match is weak. The size entry is marked missing in some rows and otherwise reads once, few, many or a size class.

CDR3 length: 15; D gene: TRBD2; V gene: TRBV7-2; clone size: .; J gene: TRBJ2-1; CDR3 protein: CASSFRAGGPLEQFF; CDR3 DNA: TGTGCCAGCAGCTTCCGAGCGGGAGGGCCCTTGGAGCAGTTCTTC
CDR3 length: 15; D gene: TRBD2; V gene: TRBV7-9; clone size: .; J gene: TRBJ2-1; CDR3 protein: CASSSSGMAYNEQFF; CDR3 DNA: TGTGCCAGCAGCTCTAGCGGGATGGCCTACAATGAGCAGTTCTTC
CDR3 length: 11; D gene: .; V gene: TRBV20-1; clone size: .; J gene: TRBJ2-1; CDR3 protein: CSATTSNEQFF; CDR3 DNA: TGCAGTGCTACAACTAGCAATGAGCAGTTCTTC
CDR3 length: 12; D gene: .; V gene: TRBV19; clone size: .; J gene: TRBJ1-5; CDR3 protein: CASSPAGWPQHF; CDR3 DNA: TGTGCCAGTAGTCCTGCCGGTTGGCCCCAGCATTTT
CDR3 length: 18; D gene: TRBD2; V gene: TRBV5-5; clone size: few; J gene: TRBJ2-4; CDR3 protein: CASSLVASGEVVGNIQYF; CDR3 DNA: TGTGCCAGCAGCTTGGTCGCTAGCGGTGAAGTCGTGGGAAACATTCAGTACTTC
CDR3 length: 12; D gene: .; V gene: TRBV7-9; clone size: .; J gene: TRBJ1-2; CDR3 protein: CASSLEGYGYTF; CDR3 DNA: TGTGCCAGCAGCTTAGAGGGGTATGGCTACACCTTC
CDR3 length: 17; D gene: .; V gene: TRBV6-1; clone size: .; J gene: TRBJ1-2; CDR3 protein: CASSEGQGSSFGYGYTF; CDR3 DNA: TGTGCCAGCAGTGAAGGGCAGGGGTCCTCCTTTGGCTATGGCTACACCTTC
CDR3 length: 19; D gene: TRBD2; V gene: TRBV5-1; clone size: .; J gene: TRBJ2-1; CDR3 protein: CASSFGGGARLAGYNEQFF; CDR3 DNA: TGCGCCAGCAGCTTCGGAGGGGGCGCGCGACTAGCGGGCTACAATGAGCAGTTCTTC
CDR3 length: 15; D gene: TRBD2; V gene: TRBV5-1; clone size: .; J gene: TRBJ2-3; CDR3 protein: CASSILAGPTDTQYF; CDR3 DNA: TGCGCCAGCAGCATACTAGCGGGACCCACAGATACGCAGTATTTT
CDR3 length: 17; D gene: .; V gene: TRBV18; clone size: .; J gene: TRBJ1-3; CDR3 protein: CASSPRPGGSSGNTIYF; CDR3 DNA: TGTGCCAGCTCACCCCGGCCGGGGGGTAGCTCTGGAAACACCATATATTTT
CDR3 length: 15; D gene: TRBD2; V gene: TRBV19; clone size: .; J gene: TRBJ2-2; CDR3 protein: CASRSGTSKAGELFF; CDR3 DNA: TGTGCCAGTAGATCCGGGACTAGCAAGGCCGGGGAGCTGTTTTTT
CDR3 length: 16; D gene: TRBD1; V gene: TRBV24-1; clone size: .; J gene: TRBJ2-1; CDR3 protein: CATSDPGQGSYNEQFF; CDR3 DNA: TGTGCCACCAGTGATCCCGGACAGGGCTCCTACAATGAGCAGTTCTTC
CDR3 length: 16; D gene: .; V gene: TRBV7-9; clone size: .; J gene: TRBJ1-1; CDR3 protein: CASSLGLGGLDTEAFF; CDR3 DNA: TGTGCCAGCAGCTTAGGTCTGGGGGGATTGGACACTGAAGCTTTCTTT
CDR3 length: 14; D gene: .; V gene: TRBV7-9; clone size: .; J gene: TRBJ2-3; CDR3 protein: CASSRGGALDTQYF; CDR3 DNA: TGTGCCAGCAGCCGGGGAGGAGCTCTAGATACGCAGTATTTT
CDR3 length: 16; D gene: TRBD1; V gene: TRBV7-9; clone size: few; J gene: TRBJ2-2; CDR3 protein: CASSSTGASNTGELFF; CDR3 DNA: TGTGCCAGCAGCTCTACAGGGGCTTCGAACACCGGGGAGCTGTTTTTT
CDR3 length: 12; D gene: TRBD1; V gene: TRBV12-5; clone size: .; J gene: TRBJ2-5; CDR3 protein: CASGPDRETQYF; CDR3 DNA: TGTGCTAGTGGTCCGGACAGGGAGACCCAGTACTTC
CDR3 length: 13; D gene: .; V gene: TRBV10-3; clone size: .; J gene: TRBJ1-6; CDR3 protein: CATWDRENSPLHF; CDR3 DNA: TGTGCCACGTGGGACCGGGAGAATTCACCCCTCCACTTT
CDR3 length: 12; D gene: TRBD1; V gene: TRBV7-9; clone size: .; J gene: TRBJ1-1; CDR3 protein: CATDRMNTEAFF; CDR3 DNA: TGTGCCACGGACAGGATGAACACTGAAGCTTTCTTT
CDR3 length: 15; D gene: .; V gene: TRBV2; clone size: .; J gene: TRBJ1-1; CDR3 protein: CASSEARRANTEAFF; CDR3 DNA: TGTGCCAGCAGTGAAGCGCGGCGGGCGAACACTGAAGCTTTCTTT
CDR3 length: 13; D gene: TRBD1; V gene: TRBV18; clone size: .; J gene: TRBJ1-2; CDR3 protein: CASSPTGGYGYTF; CDR3 DNA: TGTGCCAGCTCACCAACAGGGGGCTATGGCTACACCTTC
CDR3 length: 16; D gene: .; V gene: TRBV4-2; clone size: once; J gene: TRBJ1-5; CDR3 protein: CASSQDGGDSNQPQHF; CDR3 DNA: TGTGCCAGCAGCCAAGATGGAGGGGACAGCAATCAGCCCCAGCATTTT
CDR3 length: 14; D gene: .; V gene: TRBV27; clone size: .; J gene: TRBJ2-7; CDR3 protein: CASSLGRWYGEQYF; CDR3 DNA: TGTGCCAGCAGTTTGGGGAGATGGTATGGGGAGCAGTACTTC
CDR3 length: 15; D gene: TRBD2; V gene: TRBV6-2/TRBV6-3; clone size: .; J gene: TRBJ2-1; CDR3 protein: CASSNGLAGANEQFF; CDR3 DNA: TGTGCCAGCAGTAACGGACTAGCGGGAGCGAATGAGCAGTTCTTC
CDR3 length: 17; D gene: .; V gene: TRBV18; clone size: .; J gene: TRBJ2-7; CDR3 protein: CASSSVAHRGGTYEQYF; CDR3 DNA: TGTGCCAGCTCATCAGTGGCTCACCGCGGCGGAACCTACGAGCAGTACTTC
CDR3 length: 14; D gene: .; V gene: TRBV19; clone size: .; J gene: TRBJ1-5; CDR3 protein: CASRGHSSNQPQHF; CDR3 DNA: TGTGCCAGTAGAGGACATTCTAGCAATCAGCCCCAGCATTTT
CDR3 length: 15; D gene: .; V gene: TRBV5-1; clone size: .; J gene: TRBJ2-5; CDR3 protein: CASSSEPMNQETQYF; CDR3 DNA: TGCGCCAGCAGCTCGGAGCCGATGAACCAAGAGACCCAGTACTTC
CDR3 length: 15; D gene: .; V gene: TRBV7-2; clone size: .; J gene: TRBJ2-3; CDR3 protein: CASSLARVGADTQYF; CDR3 DNA: TGTGCCAGCAGCTTAGCCCGGGTCGGGGCAGATACGCAGTATTTT
CDR3 length: 15; D gene: .; V gene: TRBV7-8; clone size: once; J gene: TRBJ1-6; CDR3 protein: CATMGSVSYNSPLHF; CDR3 DNA: TGTGCCACTATGGGGAGCGTCTCCTATAATTCACCCCTCCACTTT
CDR3 length: 13; D gene: .; V gene: TRBV18; clone size: once; J gene: TRBJ1-2; CDR3 protein: CASSQDSIYGYTF; CDR3 DNA: TGTGCCAGCTCACAGGACAGCATCTATGGCTACACCTTC
CDR3 length: 15; D gene: TRBD2; V gene: TRBV5-6; clone size: .; J gene: TRBJ2-7; CDR3 protein: CASSFSASGRYEQYF; CDR3 DNA: TGTGCCAGCAGCTTTTCGGCTAGCGGGAGGTACGAGCAGTACTTC
CDR3 length: 16; D gene: .; V gene: TRBV6-5; clone size: .; J gene: TRBJ1-2; CDR3 protein: CASSYTTTGTNYGYTF; CDR3 DNA: TGTGCCAGCAGTTACACAACTACAGGGACGAACTATGGCTACACCTTC
CDR3 length: 12; D gene: .; V gene: TRBV7-2; clone size: .; J gene: TRBJ1-5; CDR3 protein: CASTDKGQPQHF; CDR3 DNA: TGTGCCAGCACGGACAAGGGCCAGCCCCAGCATTTT
CDR3 length: 13; D gene: .; V gene: TRBV7-3; clone size: .; J gene: TRBJ2-7; CDR3 protein: CASSPEGGYEQYF; CDR3 DNA: TGTGCCAGCAGCCCGGAGGGGGGGTACGAGCAGTACTTC
CDR3 length: 14; D gene: .; V gene: TRBV28; clone size: .; J gene: TRBJ1-1; CDR3 protein: CASRSGTWNTEAFF; CDR3 DNA: TGTGCCAGCAGGTCAGGGACATGGAACACTGAAGCTTTCTTT
CDR3 length: 15; D gene: TRBD2; V gene: TRBV3-1/TRBV3-2; clone size: .; J gene: TRBJ2-3; CDR3 protein: CASSQTSGRPDTQYF; CDR3 DNA: TGTGCCAGCAGCCAGACTAGCGGGAGGCCAGATACGCAGTATTTT
CDR3 length: 16; D gene: TRBD1; V gene: TRBV6-5; clone size: .; J gene: TRBJ1-2; CDR3 protein: CASSYIRTGGTYGYTF; CDR3 DNA: TGTGCCAGCAGTTACATCAGGACAGGGGGAACCTATGGCTACACCTTC
CDR3 length: 14; D gene: TRBD1; V gene: TRBV6-2/TRBV6-3; clone size: .; J gene: TRBJ2-7; CDR3 protein: CASSYSRGYGEQYF; CDR3 DNA: TGTGCCAGCAGTTACTCCAGGGGGTACGGCGAGCAGTACTTC
CDR3 length: 15; D gene: TRBD1; V gene: TRBV9; clone size: .; J gene: TRBJ1-3; CDR3 protein: CASSAPTTGGITIYF; CDR3 DNA: TGTGCCAGCAGCGCTCCTACGACAGGGGGTATCACCATATATTTT
CDR3 length: 16; D gene: .; V gene: TRBV7-2; clone size: .; J gene: TRBJ2-3; CDR3 protein: CASSLGFGSATDTQYF; CDR3 DNA: TGTGCCAGCAGCTTAGGCTTCGGGAGTGCCACAGATACGCAGTATTTT
CDR3 length: 14; D gene: .; V gene: TRBV27; clone size: .; J gene: TRBJ2-4; CDR3 protein: CASSLVGQKNIQYF; CDR3 DNA: TGTGCCAGCAGTTTGGTCGGACAGAAAAACATTCAGTACTTC
CDR3 length: 16; D gene: .; V gene: TRBV5-1; clone size: .; J gene: TRBJ2-7; CDR3 protein: CASSPPNLPDRTGQYF; CDR3 DNA: TGCGCCAGCAGCCCCCCGAACTTACCGGACCGAACAGGGCAGTACTTC
CDR3 length: 16; D gene: .; V gene: TRBV6-2/TRBV6-3; clone size: .; J gene: TRBJ1-1; CDR3 protein: CASSYSSGTMNTEAFF; CDR3 DNA: TGTGCCAGCAGTTACTCTTCAGGGACAATGAACACTGAAGCTTTCTTT
CDR3 length: 15; D gene: TRBD1; V gene: TRBV5-1; clone size: .; J gene: TRBJ1-4; CDR3 protein: CASSSGQGGHEKLFF; CDR3 DNA: TGCGCCAGCAGCTCCGGACAGGGGGGTCATGAAAAACTGTTTTTT
CDR3 length: 14; D gene: TRBD1; V gene: TRBV28; clone size: .; J gene: TRBJ2-7; CDR3 protein: CASRDPGQTYEQYF; CDR3 DNA: TGTGCCAGCAGAGATCCGGGACAGACCTACGAGCAGTACTTC
CDR3 length: 14; D gene: TRBD1; V gene: TRBV7-8; clone size: .; J gene: TRBJ2-4; CDR3 protein: CASSPTGGGNIQYF; CDR3 DNA: TGTGCCAGCAGCCCCACAGGGGGTGGGAACATTCAGTACTTC
CDR3 length: 16; D gene: .; V gene: TRBV7-8; clone size: .; J gene: TRBJ1-3; CDR3 protein: CASSLGGRTAGNTIYF; CDR3 DNA: TGTGCCAGCAGCTTAGGGGGCCGGACAGCTGGAAACACCATATATTTT
CDR3 length: 13; D gene: .; V gene: TRBV7-8; clone size: .; J gene: TRBJ1-5; CDR3 protein: CASSRTSDQPQHF; CDR3 DNA: TGTGCCAGCAGCCGGACATCCGATCAGCCCCAGCATTTT
CDR3 length: 15; D gene: TRBD1; V gene: TRBV27; clone size: .; J gene: TRBJ1-5; CDR3 protein: CASGTGSYSNQPQHF; CDR3 DNA: TGTGCCAGTGGGACAGGGAGTTATAGCAATCAGCCCCAGCATTTT
CDR3 length: 17; D gene: TRBD1; V gene: TRBV28; clone size: .; J gene: TRBJ2-2; CDR3 protein: CASSLDREYPDTGELFF; CDR3 DNA: TGTGCCAGCAGTCTGGACAGGGAGTATCCGGACACCGGGGAGCTGTTTTTT
CDR3 length: 14; D gene: .; V gene: TRBV5-1; clone size: .; J gene: TRBJ2-3; CDR3 protein: CASSVGQNTDTQYF; CDR3 DNA: TGCGCCAGCAGCGTAGGACAAAACACAGATACGCAGTATTTT
CDR3 length: 12; D gene: .; V gene: TRBV12-3/TRBV12-4; clone size: .; J gene: TRBJ1-2; CDR3 protein: CASSLVGSGYTF; CDR3 DNA: TGTGCCAGCAGTTTAGTAGGGAGCGGCTACACCTTC
CDR3 length: 15; D gene: .; V gene: TRBV9; clone size: .; J gene: TRBJ2-7; CDR3 protein: CASSVEATATYEQYF; CDR3 DNA: TGTGCCAGCAGCGTAGAAGCGACCGCTACCTACGAGCAGTACTTC